This T cell receptor beta chain was recorded in a study of siplizumab effects on memory and regulatory T cells (dated by TCRdb to the late 2010s). Regarding the research as a whole: The effect of the anti-CD2 antibody siplizumab on alloreactive T-cell subsets was examined in allogeneic mixed lymphocyte reactions constructed from human PBMCs.

Deletion took 0 bases off V and 5 bases off J, with a span of 17 bases between the germline ends. The germline V gene encodes CDR1 SGHRS and CDR2 YFSETQ. The CDR3 runs 16 residues from the cysteine to the phenylalanine. The only DNA kept is the CDR3, 48 bases in frame from the first base. A remark on this clone: The antigen it recognizes is unknown. No per-base quality is available; no much larger clone lies one base away.

Libraries were built with the immunoSEQ multiplex PCR assay. Roughly 10^5 TCR templates per sample were assayed on the deep sequencing platform. Genomic DNA extracted from sorted T cells was used for TCRbeta CDR3 sequencing. The study's own analysis went as follows. The R programming language was used for clonal analysis of the TCRbeta CDR3 data. Alloreactive CD4+ and CD8+ clones were identified by comparing unstimulated samples to CFSE-low samples taken after the reaction. By matching sequences to the repertoires of sorted unstimulated Treg and non-Treg cells, each alloreactive CD4+ clone was assigned a regulatory or non-regulatory origin. Not all clones reach the TCRdb copy of this immuneACCESS table, which keeps in-frame sequences only. Checked studies attribute under half of the gap to unresolved V genes and leave the rest unexplained. The V and J calls and clone size are taken from that table; D and trimming were inferred from the DNA. Recorded for this sample are 85,000 to 130,000 clones; about nine tenths of them occurred a single time. The ten largest account for around 2.7% of the sample.

Sorted unstimulated T cells and proliferating T cells recovered from mixed lymphocyte reactions were subjected to TCRbeta CDR3 sequencing. Fresh whole blood from fewer than twelve HLA-typed healthy donors was used to isolate PBMCs. What the work shows at the level of the full study, not this receptor alone: The cumulative frequency of alloreactive sequences that could be traced back to unstimulated CD4+ memory T cells was significantly reduced by siplizumab. Compared with memory T cells, unstimulated naive T cells appeared more diverse, and naive cells seemed to make a substantial contribution to the alloresponse. Because sequences at frequencies below about 10^-5 were poorly captured, only a minor fraction of alloreactive clones could be mapped back to unstimulated subsets. Among mappable alloreactive CD4+ clones, an average Treg-derived fraction of roughly 71% was observed with siplizumab, compared with more than 25% in control reactions. A naive or memory phenotype could not be assigned to roughly 75-96% of proliferating CD4+ or CD8+ clones. Whether proliferating Tregs from siplizumab cultures actually had suppressive function was not functionally confirmed.

This sequence uses TRBV5-1 and TRBJ2-5; no D gene is confidently identified. Sequencing was carried out using CD4+ T cells sorted from blood. This clonotype was obtained from a human donor in good health. Some clones in this sample may be carry-over from other donors' samples. The sequenced DNA: TGCGCCAGCAGCTTGGGGCACTTGGGTCTGGGGGAGACCCAGTACTTC. Translated, this is CASSLGHLGLGETQYF.